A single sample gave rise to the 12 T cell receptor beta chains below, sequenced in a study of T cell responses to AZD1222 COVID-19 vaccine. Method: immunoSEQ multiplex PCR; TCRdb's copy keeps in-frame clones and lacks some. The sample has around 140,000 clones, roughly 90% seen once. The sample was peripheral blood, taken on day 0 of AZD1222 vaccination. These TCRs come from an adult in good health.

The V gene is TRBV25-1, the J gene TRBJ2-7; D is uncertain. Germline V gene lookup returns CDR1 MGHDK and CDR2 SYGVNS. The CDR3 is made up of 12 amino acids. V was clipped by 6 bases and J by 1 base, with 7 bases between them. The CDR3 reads CASRGLSYEQYF. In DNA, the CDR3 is TGTGCCAGCAGGGGCCTGTCCTACGAGCAGTACTTC.

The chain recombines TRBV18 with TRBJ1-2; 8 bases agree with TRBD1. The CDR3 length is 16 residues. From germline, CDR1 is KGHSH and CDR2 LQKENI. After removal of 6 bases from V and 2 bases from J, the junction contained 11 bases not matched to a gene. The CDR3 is CASSLGQGEGNYGYTF. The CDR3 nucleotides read TGTGCCAGCTCCCTAGGACAGGGAGAGGGGAACTATGGCTACACCTTC.

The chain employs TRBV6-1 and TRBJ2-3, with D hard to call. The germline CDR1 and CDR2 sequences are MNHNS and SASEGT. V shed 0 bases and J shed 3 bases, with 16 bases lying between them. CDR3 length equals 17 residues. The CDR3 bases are TGTGCCAGCAGTGAAGCGCCGTCAGGCCGCTGGACAGATACGCAGTATTTT. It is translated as CASSEAPSGRWTDTQYF.

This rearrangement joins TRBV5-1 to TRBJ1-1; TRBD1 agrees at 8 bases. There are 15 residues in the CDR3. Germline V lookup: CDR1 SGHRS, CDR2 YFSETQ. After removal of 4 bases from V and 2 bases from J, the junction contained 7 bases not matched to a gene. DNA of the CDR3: TGCGCCAGCAGCATAACGACAGGGGCCAACACTGAAGCTTTCTTT. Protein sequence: CASSITTGANTEAFF.

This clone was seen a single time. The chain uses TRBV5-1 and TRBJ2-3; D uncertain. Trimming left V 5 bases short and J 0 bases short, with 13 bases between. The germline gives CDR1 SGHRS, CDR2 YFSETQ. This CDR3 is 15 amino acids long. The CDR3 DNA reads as TGCGCCAGCAGGATGGGGTTTGGAAGCACAGATACGCAGTATTTT. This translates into CASRMGFGSTDTQYF.

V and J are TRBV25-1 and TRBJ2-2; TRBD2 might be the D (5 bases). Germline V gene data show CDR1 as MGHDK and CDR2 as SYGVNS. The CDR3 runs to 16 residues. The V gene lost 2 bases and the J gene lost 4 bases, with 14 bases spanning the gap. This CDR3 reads CASSETASSSTGELFF. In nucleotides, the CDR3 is TGTGCCAGCAGTGAAACTGCTAGCTCTAGCACCGGGGAGCTGTTTTTT. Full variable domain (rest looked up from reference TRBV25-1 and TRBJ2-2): EADIYQTPRYLVIGTGKKITLECSQTMGHDKMYWYQQDPGMELHLIHYSYGVNSTEKGDLSSESTVSRIRTEHFPLTLESARPSHTSQYLCASSETASSSTGELFFGEGSRLTVL.

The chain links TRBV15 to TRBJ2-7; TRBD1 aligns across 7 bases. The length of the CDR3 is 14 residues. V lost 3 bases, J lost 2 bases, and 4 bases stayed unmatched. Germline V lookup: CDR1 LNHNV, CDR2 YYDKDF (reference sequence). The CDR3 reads CATSREQGPYEQYF. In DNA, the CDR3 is TGTGCCACCAGCAGGGAACAGGGGCCCTACGAGCAGTACTTC.

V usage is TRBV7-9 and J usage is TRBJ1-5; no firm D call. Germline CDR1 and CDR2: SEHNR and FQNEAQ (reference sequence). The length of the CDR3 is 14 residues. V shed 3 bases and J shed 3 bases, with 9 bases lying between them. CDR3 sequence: CASSLPGNNQPQHF. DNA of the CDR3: TGTGCCAGCAGCTTGCCGGGGAACAATCAGCCCCAGCATTTT. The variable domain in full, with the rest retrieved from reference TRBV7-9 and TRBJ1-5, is DTGVSQNPRHKITKRGQNVTFRCDPISEHNRLYWYRQTLGQGPEFLTYFQNEAQLEKSRLLSDRFSAERPKGSFSTLEIQRTEQGDSAMYLCASSLPGNNQPQHFGDGTRLSIL.

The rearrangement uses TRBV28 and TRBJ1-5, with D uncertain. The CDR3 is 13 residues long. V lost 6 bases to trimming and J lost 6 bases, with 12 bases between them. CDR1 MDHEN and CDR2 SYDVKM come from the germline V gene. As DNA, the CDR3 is TGTGCCAGCAGGGTAACGTTACTTCAGCCCCAGCATTTT. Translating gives CASRVTLLQPQHF.

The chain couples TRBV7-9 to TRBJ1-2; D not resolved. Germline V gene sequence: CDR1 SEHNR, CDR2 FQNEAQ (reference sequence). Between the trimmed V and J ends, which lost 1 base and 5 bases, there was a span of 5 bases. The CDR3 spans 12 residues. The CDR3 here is CASSLGGYGYTF. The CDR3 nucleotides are TGTGCCAGCAGCTTAGGCGGATATGGCTACACCTTC.

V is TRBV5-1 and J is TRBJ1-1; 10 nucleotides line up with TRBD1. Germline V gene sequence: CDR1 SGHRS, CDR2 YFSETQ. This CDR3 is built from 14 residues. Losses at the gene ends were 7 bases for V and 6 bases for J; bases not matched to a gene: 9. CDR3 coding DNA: TGCGCCAGCTCGACAGGGGGCTTAGTCGCTGAAGCTTTCTTT. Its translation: CASSTGGLVAEAFF. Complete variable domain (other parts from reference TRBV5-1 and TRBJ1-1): KAGVTQTPRYLIKTRGQQVTLSCSPISGHRSVSWYQQTPGQGLQFLFEYFSETQRNKGNFPGRFSGRQFSNSRSEMNVSTLELGDSALYLCASSTGGLVAEAFFGQGTRLTVV.

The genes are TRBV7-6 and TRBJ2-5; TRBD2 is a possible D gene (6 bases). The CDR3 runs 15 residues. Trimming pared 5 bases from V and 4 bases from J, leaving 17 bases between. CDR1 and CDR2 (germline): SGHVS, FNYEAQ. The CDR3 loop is CASSPGGVLGETQYF. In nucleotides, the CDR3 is TGTGCCAGCAGCCCAGGAGGGGTCCTGGGAGAGACCCAGTACTTC.